The 19 T cell receptor beta chains presented below share a single source sample, sequenced in a study of blood T cell repertoires in COVID-19. Using immunoSEQ multiplex PCR, the repertoire was profiled, and TCRdb retains in-frame clones only, with some absent. In the table there are approximately 180,000 clones, 65% to 90% of which are singletons. The sequenced material came from PBMCs or T cells enriched from blood (not recorded which). These receptors all stem from a man in his forties or fifties who had recovered from COVID-19.

The genes are TRBV2 and TRBJ2-7; TRBD1 matches at 9 bases. CDR1 is SNHLY and CDR2 is FYNNEI in the germline V gene. V lost 5 bases and J lost 3; bases outside the gene matches: 8. The CDR3 spans 15 residues. The CDR3 coding sequence is TGTGCCAGCAGTCCCGACAGGGGGATAGTCTACGAGCAGTACTTC. Translated: CASSPDRGIVYEQYF.

This clone was seen a handful of times. The chain combines TRBV9 with TRBJ2-5; 12 nucleotides agree with TRBD1. Trimming cost V 0 bases and J 5 bases; bases outside gene matches: 8. Germline V CDR1 and CDR2: SGDLS, YYNGEE. The CDR3 length is 17 residues. The DNA for the CDR3 is TGTGCCAGCAGCGTAGGAGGCGGGACAGGGGGCGGCGAGACCCAGTACTTC. It codes for CASSVGGGTGGGETQYF. Full variable domain (rest looked up from reference TRBV9 and TRBJ2-5): DSGVTQTPKHLITATGQRVTLRCSPRSGDLSVYWYQQSLDQGLQFLIQYYNGEERAKGNILERFSAQQFPDLHSELNLSSLELGDSALYFCASSVGGGTGGGETQYFGPGTRLLVL.

Details on this clone: At the DNA level, this CDR3 is encoded by other sequences in the same sample as well. The chain couples TRBV5-1 to TRBJ1-1; D is unresolved. The germline V and J ends were trimmed by 0 bases and 1 base, with 7 bases remaining between them. Per germline, CDR1 SGHRS and CDR2 YFSETQ. The length of the CDR3 is 14 residues. CDR3 in DNA: TGCGCCAGCAGCTTGGCCCGGGGGAACACTGAAGCTTTCTTT. It encodes CASSLARGNTEAFF.

The V call is TRBV6-5, the J call TRBJ1-2; possible D gene TRBD1, 6 bases. Germline V lookup: CDR1 MNHEY, CDR2 SVGAGI. This CDR3 contains 14 residues. Trimming removed 5 bases from V and 4 bases from J, with 14 bases in between. DNA of the CDR3: TGTGCCAGCAGTCATACCGGGACATCCTATGGCTACACCTTC. Translation: CASSHTGTSYGYTF.

CDR3 protein: CASSLPGRVGGYTF. The CDR3 DNA reads as TGTGCCAGCAGCCTACCGGGCAGGGTTGGCGGCTACACCTTC. The chain employs TRBV9 and TRBJ1-2; D possibly corresponds to TRBD1 (5 bases). V dropped 4 bases and J dropped 8 bases, with 18 bases sitting between them. The CDR3 has 14 amino acids. Germline V gene data show CDR1 as SGDLS and CDR2 as YYNGEE.

This sequence joins TRBV2 and TRBJ1-1; 8 nucleotides line up with TRBD1. The CDR3 runs 15 residues. J gave up 0 bases and V 6 bases, and 6 bases lay outside the gene matches. From germline, CDR1 is SNHLY and CDR2 FYNNEI. Here the CDR3 reads CASRADRALNTEAFF. The CDR3 nucleotides read TGTGCCAGCAGGGCGGACAGGGCGTTGAACACTGAAGCTTTCTTT.

The chain has TRBV5-1 and TRBJ2-3; D not resolved. Germline V gene lookup returns CDR1 SGHRS and CDR2 YFSETQ. The CDR3 totals 11 residues. Trimming took 3 bases from V and 9 from J, leaving 8 bases between them. CDR3 region: CASSSPGTQYF. The DNA of the CDR3 is TGCGCCAGCAGCTCGCCAGGCACGCAGTATTTT.

The V call is TRBV27, the J call TRBJ2-1; TRBD2 agrees at 7 bases. Germline CDR1 MNHEY, CDR2 SMNVEV (reference sequence). This CDR3 comprises 14 residues. The junction had 16 bases not matched to a gene; V was cut back by 10 bases and J by 10 bases. CDR3 sequence reads: CATHAGLRPIEQFF. CDR3 nucleotides: TGTGCCACCCATGCGGGACTACGGCCAATAGAGCAGTTCTTC.

The CDR3 is CASRETATNEKLFF. CDR3 sequence (DNA): TGCGCCAGCAGAGAGACAGCAACTAATGAAAAACTGTTTTTT. V gene TRBV10-2 combines with J gene TRBJ1-4; D is possibly TRBD1 (5 bases). The CDR3 covers 14 residues. CDR1 is WSHSY, CDR2 SAAADI, per germline. With 6 bases removed from V and 0 bases from J, the gap between germline ends came to 8 bases.

A single count supports this clone. This chain connects TRBV6-1 to TRBJ1-4; no clear D gene. Trimming removed 3 bases from V and 7 bases from J, with 12 bases in between. The CDR3 contains 14 residues. The germline CDR1 and CDR2 sequences are MNHNS and SASEGT. The CDR3 DNA is TGTGCCAGCAGTGATAACTTCGTCGGTGAAAAACTGTTTTTT. It yields the protein CASSDNFVGEKLFF.

The gene calls are TRBV29-1 and TRBJ1-1, with D tentatively TRBD1 (5 bases). The V gene lost 3 bases and the J gene lost 4 bases, with 15 bases spanning the gap. There are 14 residues in the CDR3. CDR1 is SQVTM and CDR2 is ANQGSEA in the germline V gene. In nucleotides, the CDR3 is TGCAGCGTTGATCTTCCAGGGATGAGCACTGAAGCTTTCTTT. Its protein is CSVDLPGMSTEAFF.

This clone has just a few counts. The J gene is TRBJ2-6, the V gene TRBV11-2; tentatively, D is TRBD2 (5 bases). The germline V gene has CDR1 SGHAT and CDR2 FQNNGV. The ends were cut back, 5 bases at V and 6 bases at J, with 14 bases in the middle. The CDR3 consists of 15 residues. The CDR3 reads CASSPRTGVANVLTF. The CDR3 coding sequence is TGTGCCAGCAGCCCCAGGACTGGAGTGGCCAACGTCCTGACTTTC.

The V gene is TRBV9, the J gene TRBJ2-3, with 10 bases lining up with TRBD2. The CDR3 is made up of 15 amino acids. V lost 3 bases and J lost 6; bases outside the gene matches: 7. Germline V gene data show CDR1 as SGDLS and CDR2 as YYNGEE. The CDR3 sequence: CASSDPATSGDTQYF. The CDR3 nucleotides read TGTGCCAGCAGCGACCCCGCGACTAGCGGGGATACGCAGTATTTT. Drawing the rest from reference TRBV9 and TRBJ2-3, the complete variable domain is DSGVTQTPKHLITATGQRVTLRCSPRSGDLSVYWYQQSLDQGLQFLIQYYNGEERAKGNILERFSAQQFPDLHSELNLSSLELGDSALYFCASSDPATSGDTQYFGPGTRLTVL.

The gene calls are TRBV6-5 and TRBJ2-1; 9 positions agree with TRBD2. J lost 9 bases, V lost 0 bases, and 9 bases had no gene match. The germline V gene encodes CDR1 MNHEY and CDR2 SVGAGI. This CDR3 is 16 amino acids long. The DNA of the CDR3 is TGTGCCAGCAGTTACTCTGCCGCGGGGGGGCCGCGTGAGCAGTTCTTC. Translated, it gives CASSYSAAGGPREQFF.

This clone was seen a handful of times. This chain uses TRBV30 with TRBJ1-4, with D perhaps TRBD1 (5 bases). The ends were cut back, 4 bases at V and 8 bases at J, with 20 bases in the middle. Germline loops: CDR1 GTSNPN, CDR2 SVGIG (reference sequence). The CDR3 sequence is 15 residues long. CDR3 region: CAWNIRVGLGEKLFF. The CDR3 nucleotides read TGTGCCTGGAATATCAGGGTTGGGCTGGGGGAAAAACTGTTTTTT.

V gene TRBV28 combines with J gene TRBJ1-6; the D gene is possibly TRBD1 (5 bases). V lost 3 bases, J lost 9 bases, and 12 bases lay in between. CDR3 length equals 14 residues. Germline V gene sequence: CDR1 MDHEN, CDR2 SYDVKM. The DNA of the CDR3 is TGTGCCAGCAGTTTCTCGGGGGAGGCTTCACCCCTCCACTTT. Translated: CASSFSGEASPLHF.

The rearrangement uses TRBV9 and TRBJ2-1; 7 bases fit TRBD2. The V gene end was trimmed by 3 bases and the J gene end by 0 bases; junction bases not matched to a gene: 12. This CDR3 comprises 18 residues. Germline values: CDR1 SGDLS, CDR2 YYNGEE. The CDR3 bases are TGTGCCAGCAGCGCGTTTGTACAGCGGGGAAGCTCCTACAATGAGCAGTTCTTC. Protein product: CASSAFVQRGSSYNEQFF.

The DNA for the CDR3 is TGTGCCAGCAGCGCACAGGGGGCTAGGGAAAAACTGTTTTTT. Translating gives CASSAQGAREKLFF. V usage is TRBV7-9 and J usage is TRBJ1-4; TRBD1 matches at 9 bases. V lost 5 bases to trimming and J lost 8 bases; unmatched junction nucleotides: 6. Looked up from germline, CDR1 is SEHNR and CDR2 is FQNEAQ (reference sequence). This CDR3 is built from 14 residues.

The CDR3 DNA sequence: TGTGCCACCGGGACAGGGGGAAATGGCTACACCTTC. Translation: CATGTGGNGYTF. This chain uses TRBV3-1 (or the pseudogene TRBV3-2) with TRBJ1-2; 11 nucleotides line up with TRBD1. The germline CDR1 and CDR2 sequences are LGHDT and YNNKEL (reference sequence). This CDR3 is 12 amino acids long. J was trimmed by 6 bases and V by 10 bases; bases with no gene match: 4.